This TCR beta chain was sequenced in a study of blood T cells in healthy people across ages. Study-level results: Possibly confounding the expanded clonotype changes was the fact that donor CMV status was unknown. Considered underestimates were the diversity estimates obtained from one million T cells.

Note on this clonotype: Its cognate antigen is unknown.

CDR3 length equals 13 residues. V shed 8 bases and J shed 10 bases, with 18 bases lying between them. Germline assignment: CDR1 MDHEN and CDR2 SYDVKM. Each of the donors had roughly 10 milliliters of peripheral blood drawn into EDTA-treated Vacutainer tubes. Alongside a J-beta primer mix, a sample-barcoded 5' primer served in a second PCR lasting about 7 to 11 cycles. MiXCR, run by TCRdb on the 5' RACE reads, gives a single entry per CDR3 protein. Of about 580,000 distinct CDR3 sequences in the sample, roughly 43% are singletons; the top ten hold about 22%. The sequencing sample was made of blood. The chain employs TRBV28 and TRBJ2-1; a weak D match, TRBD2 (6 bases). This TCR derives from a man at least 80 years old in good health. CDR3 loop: CASSPGVAYEQFF. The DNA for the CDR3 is TGTGCCAGCTCCCCGGGGGTGGCATACGAGCAGTTCTTC.